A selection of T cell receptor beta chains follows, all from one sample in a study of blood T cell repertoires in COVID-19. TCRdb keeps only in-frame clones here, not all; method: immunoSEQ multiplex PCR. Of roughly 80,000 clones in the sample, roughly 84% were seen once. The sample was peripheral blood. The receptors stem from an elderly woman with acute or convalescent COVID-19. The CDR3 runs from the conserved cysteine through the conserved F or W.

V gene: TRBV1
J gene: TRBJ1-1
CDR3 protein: CTSSQEAQGEAFF

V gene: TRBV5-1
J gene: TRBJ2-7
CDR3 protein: CASSLDPSGGEQYF

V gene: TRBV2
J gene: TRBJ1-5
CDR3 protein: CASKGQIGNQPQHF

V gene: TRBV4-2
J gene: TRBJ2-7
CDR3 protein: CASSQGTSGRTIGFYHEQYF

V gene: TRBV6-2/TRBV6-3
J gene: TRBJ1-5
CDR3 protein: CASSAAGTGGNQPQHF

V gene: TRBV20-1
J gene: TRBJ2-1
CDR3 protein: CSARDSGGVFF

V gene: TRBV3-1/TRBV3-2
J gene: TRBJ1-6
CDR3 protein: CASSQVQGWSYNSPLHF

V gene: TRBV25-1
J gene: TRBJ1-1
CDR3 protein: CASSVTGANTEAFF

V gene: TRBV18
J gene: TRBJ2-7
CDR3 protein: CASSPPSTGWEQYF

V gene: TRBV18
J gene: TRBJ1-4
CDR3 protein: CASSPLAGATNEKLFF

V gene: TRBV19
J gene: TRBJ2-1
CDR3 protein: CASSGLAVGEQFF

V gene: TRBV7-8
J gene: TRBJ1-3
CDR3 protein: CASSVSRVSSGNTIYF

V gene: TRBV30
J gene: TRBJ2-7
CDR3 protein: CAWSVLAGGPGEQYF

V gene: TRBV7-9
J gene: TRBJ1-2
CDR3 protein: CASSLHGRNGYTF

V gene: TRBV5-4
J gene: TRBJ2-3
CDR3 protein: CASSPRSGGDTDTQYF

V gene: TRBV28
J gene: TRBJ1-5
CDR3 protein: CATRTASQPQHF

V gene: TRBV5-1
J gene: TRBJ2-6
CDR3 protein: CASSSGTPSGANVLTF

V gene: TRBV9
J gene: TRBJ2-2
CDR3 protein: CASSVAAGNTGELFF

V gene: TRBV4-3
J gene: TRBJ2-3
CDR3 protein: CASSPSGNADTQYF

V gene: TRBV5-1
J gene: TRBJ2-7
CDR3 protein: CASSLAGGPALSHEQYF

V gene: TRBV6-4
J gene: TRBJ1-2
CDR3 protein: CASSALGQGAGGYTF

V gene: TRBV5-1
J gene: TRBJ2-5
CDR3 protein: CASKTSGNQETQYF